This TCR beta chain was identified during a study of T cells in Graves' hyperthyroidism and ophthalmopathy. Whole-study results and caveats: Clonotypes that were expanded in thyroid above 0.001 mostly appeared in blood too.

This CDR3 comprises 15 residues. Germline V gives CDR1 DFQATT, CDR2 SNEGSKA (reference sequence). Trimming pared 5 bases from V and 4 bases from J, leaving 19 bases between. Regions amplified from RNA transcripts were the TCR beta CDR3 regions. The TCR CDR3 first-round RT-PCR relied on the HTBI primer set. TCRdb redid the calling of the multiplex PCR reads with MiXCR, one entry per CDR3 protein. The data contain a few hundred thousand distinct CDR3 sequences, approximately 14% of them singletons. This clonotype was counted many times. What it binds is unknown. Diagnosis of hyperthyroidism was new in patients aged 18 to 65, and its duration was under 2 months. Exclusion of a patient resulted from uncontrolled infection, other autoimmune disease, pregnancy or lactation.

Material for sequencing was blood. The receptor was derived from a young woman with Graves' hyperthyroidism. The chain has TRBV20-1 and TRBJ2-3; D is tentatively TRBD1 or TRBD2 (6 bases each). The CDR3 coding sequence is TGCAGTGCTCCCAGGGGCTCGGGAGTGGCAGATACGCAGTATTTT. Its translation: CSAPRGSGVADTQYF.